This is a list of T cell receptor beta chains from one sample in a study of blood T cell repertoires in COVID-19. Profiling relied on immunoSEQ multiplex PCR, and the TCRdb table lists in-frame clones only, not all of them. The sample consists of 330,000 or so clones, roughly 87% of them appearing once. The sample taken for sequencing was peripheral blood. These receptor sequences come from a man aged 25 to 45 with COVID-19, enrolled during active disease. CDR3s include the opening cysteine and the closing phenylalanine or tryptophan. D genes are given only for firm matches. The size field is filled for only some rows; it gives once, few, many or a size class.

CDR3 DNA: TGTGCCAGCAGCTTTGGCAGCTCCTACAATGAGCAGTTCTTC
CDR3 protein: CASSFGSSYNEQFF
clone size: once
D gene: -
J gene: TRBJ2-1
V gene: TRBV11-3

CDR3 DNA: TGTGCCAGCAGCTTAACTGGACAGACCTACGAGCAGTACTTC
CDR3 protein: CASSLTGQTYEQYF
clone size: -
D gene: -
J gene: TRBJ2-7
V gene: TRBV11-1

CDR3 DNA: TGCGCCAGCAGCGAGAGGACAGAATACAATGAGCAGTTCTTC
CDR3 protein: CASSERTEYNEQFF
clone size: -
D gene: -
J gene: TRBJ2-1
V gene: TRBV5-1

CDR3 DNA: TGCGCCAGCAGCCCCCGGACTAGCGGGGGTTACAATGAGCAGTTCTTC
CDR3 protein: CASSPRTSGGYNEQFF
clone size: -
D gene: TRBD2
J gene: TRBJ2-1
V gene: TRBV5-1

CDR3 DNA: TGTGCCAGCAGCTTCGGACAGGGGTACTACGAGCAGTACTTC
CDR3 protein: CASSFGQGYYEQYF
clone size: -
D gene: TRBD1
J gene: TRBJ2-7
V gene: TRBV13

CDR3 DNA: TGTGCCAGCAGCGTTCGCATGGGGGAGGGAGATACGCAGTATTTT
CDR3 protein: CASSVRMGEGDTQYF
clone size: -
D gene: TRBD2
J gene: TRBJ2-3
V gene: TRBV9

CDR3 DNA: TGTGCCAGCAGCTTAGTAGATAACACCATATATTTT
CDR3 protein: CASSLVDNTIYF
clone size: few
D gene: -
J gene: TRBJ1-3
V gene: TRBV7-9

CDR3 DNA: TGTGCCAGCAGCTTGGGGCTCGGGACTAGCTACGAGCAGTACTTC
CDR3 protein: CASSLGLGTSYEQYF
clone size: once
D gene: TRBD2
J gene: TRBJ2-7
V gene: TRBV5-6

CDR3 DNA: TGCGCCAGCAGCTCTTCGGGACAGAGTTTCTATGGCTACACCTTC
CDR3 protein: CASSSSGQSFYGYTF
clone size: -
D gene: TRBD1
J gene: TRBJ1-2
V gene: TRBV5-1

CDR3 DNA: TGTGCCAGTAGTATAGACAGGACAGGGGGCAAAACCGGGGAGCTGTTTTTT
CDR3 protein: CASSIDRTGGKTGELFF
clone size: -
D gene: TRBD1
J gene: TRBJ2-2
V gene: TRBV19

CDR3 DNA: TGTGCCAGCAGTGACCCTAGCGGGAGAATCACATACGAGCAGTACTTC
CDR3 protein: CASSDPSGRITYEQYF
clone size: once
D gene: TRBD2
J gene: TRBJ2-7
V gene: TRBV2

CDR3 DNA: TGCGCCAGCAGCTTGGGGACTAGCGGGGCAACATACGAGCAGTACTTC
CDR3 protein: CASSLGTSGATYEQYF
clone size: -
D gene: TRBD2
J gene: TRBJ2-7
V gene: TRBV5-1

CDR3 DNA: TGTGCCAGCAGCGATACAGGGGAAGATACGCAGTATTTT
CDR3 protein: CASSDTGEDTQYF
clone size: -
D gene: TRBD1
J gene: TRBJ2-3
V gene: TRBV6-4

CDR3 DNA: TGTGCCAGCAGTTATCGCTATACTAATGAAAAACTGTTTTTT
CDR3 protein: CASSYRYTNEKLFF
clone size: -
D gene: -
J gene: TRBJ1-4
V gene: TRBV6-2/TRBV6-3

CDR3 DNA: TGTGCCAGTAGTACGGGACTAGTGTTCACCGGGGAGCTGTTTTTT
CDR3 protein: CASSTGLVFTGELFF
clone size: once
D gene: TRBD2
J gene: TRBJ2-2
V gene: TRBV19

CDR3 DNA: TGTGCCAGCAGCTTAAGTAGCGGGTCCAGCTCCTACAATGAGCAGTTCTTC
CDR3 protein: CASSLSSGSSSYNEQFF
clone size: -
D gene: TRBD2
J gene: TRBJ2-1
V gene: TRBV11-3

CDR3 DNA: TGTGCCAGTAGTCTCGACAGGGAGTTTGGAAACACCATATATTTT
CDR3 protein: CASSLDREFGNTIYF
clone size: -
D gene: TRBD1
J gene: TRBJ1-3
V gene: TRBV19

CDR3 DNA: TGTGCCAGCAGCCTTAGCGGGAGGGCCGGGGAGCTGTTTTTT
CDR3 protein: CASSLSGRAGELFF
clone size: -
D gene: TRBD2
J gene: TRBJ2-2
V gene: TRBV7-2

CDR3 DNA: TGTGCCAGAAGCCATATATTCAGGGCCGGCACCTTC
CDR3 protein: CARSHIFRAGTF
clone size: few
D gene: -
J gene: TRBJ1-2
V gene: TRBV5-3

CDR3 DNA: TGTGCCACCAGCAGAGATTCGGGGGGTACTGAAGCTTTCTTT
CDR3 protein: CATSRDSGGTEAFF
clone size: once
D gene: -
J gene: TRBJ1-1
V gene: TRBV15

CDR3 DNA: TGTGCCGCGCGGCGCAGTGGGGCCGATAATGAAAAACTGTTTTTT
CDR3 protein: CAARRSGADNEKLFF
clone size: -
D gene: -
J gene: TRBJ1-4
V gene: TRBV10-3

CDR3 DNA: TGTGCCAGCAGTCCCCAGGGTCCCTACGAGCAGTACTTC
CDR3 protein: CASSPQGPYEQYF
clone size: few
D gene: -
J gene: TRBJ2-7
V gene: TRBV11-2

CDR3 DNA: TGCGCCAGCAGCCATACGCCGGGACTAGCGGGAGGTGGGACGAACACCGGGGAGCTGTTTTTT
CDR3 protein: CASSHTPGLAGGGTNTGELFF
clone size: -
D gene: TRBD2
J gene: TRBJ2-2
V gene: TRBV5-1

CDR3 DNA: TGCAGTGCTAGGTCCTCCACCGGTGCGTTCTTC
CDR3 protein: CSARSSTGAFF
clone size: -
D gene: -
J gene: TRBJ2-1
V gene: TRBV20-1